These T cell receptor beta chains were read from a single sample in a study of blood T cell repertoires in COVID-19. The protocol was immunoSEQ multiplex PCR, while the TCRdb copy is restricted to in-frame clones and leaves out a portion. This table holds about 150,000 clones, more than 80% found once. Sequencing was performed on peripheral blood. Source of these receptors: a middle-aged woman with acute or convalescent COVID-19. The CDR3 runs from the conserved cysteine through the conserved F or W. The D gene is left open where the match is weak. Size is stated for part of the rows, as once, few or many counts, or as a class when the clone is expanded.

j_call d_call clone_size v_call cdr3_aa cdr3_nt
TRBJ1-4 NA NA TRBV5-1 CASSEMGGDEKLFF TGCGCCAGCAGCGAGATGGGAGGGGATGAAAAACTGTTTTTT
TRBJ2-6 NA NA TRBV6-5 CASTGVVGANVLTF TGTGCCAGCACAGGGGTAGTGGGGGCCAACGTCCTGACTTTC
TRBJ2-1 TRBD1 NA TRBV9 CASSPGQGSWQFF TGTGCCAGCAGCCCAGGACAGGGATCGTGGCAGTTCTTC
TRBJ1-2 TRBD1 NA TRBV5-6 CASSLGTGRMYGYTF TGTGCCAGCAGCTTGGGGACAGGTAGGATGTATGGCTACACCTTC
TRBJ1-1 NA once TRBV12-3/TRBV12-4 CASSLGGGLEAFF TGTGCCAGCAGTTTAGGGGGGGGATTGGAAGCTTTCTTT
TRBJ2-2 NA NA TRBV2 CASTRGSSGELFF TGTGCCAGCACCCGAGGTAGCTCCGGGGAGCTGTTTTTT
TRBJ2-3 NA NA TRBV30 CAWSVATADTQYF TGTGCCTGGAGTGTTGCTACGGCAGATACGCAGTATTTT
TRBJ2-3 TRBD2 NA TRBV6-4 CASSDTSGVTDTQYF TGTGCCAGCAGTGACACTAGCGGGGTAACAGATACGCAGTATTTT
TRBJ2-7 NA NA TRBV5-4 CASSLRGYEQYF TGTGCCAGCAGCTTAAGGGGCTACGAGCAGTACTTC
TRBJ2-4 NA NA TRBV9 CASSVGIGGPENIQYF TGTGCCAGCAGCGTAGGAATAGGGGGTCCCGAAAACATTCAGTACTTC